This TCR beta chain is from a study of blood T cell repertoires in COVID-19. Turning to the study itself: Whether acute or convalescent, the COVID-19 samples came from the United States, Italy and Spain.

As handled by the study authors: Cell counts per sample came from amplifying reference gene primers. Measured with immunoSEQ multiplex PCR; TCRdb has only the in-frame clones, and not every one. V and J calls and clone size are as listed in that table; D and trimming were resolved from the DNA. The profile shows about 330,000 clones, roughly 87% of them singletons. Trimming shortened V by 1 base and J by 5 bases, and 9 bases separated the two germline ends. CDR1 is SGHTA, CDR2 FQGNSA, per germline. This CDR3 contains 13 residues. The sequenced material came from PBMCs or T cells enriched from blood (not recorded which). The sequence derives from a woman under 40 who had recovered from COVID-19. The chain links TRBV7-2 to TRBJ2-7, with D perhaps matching TRBD2 (5 bases). CDR3 nucleotides: TGTGCCAGCAGCTTAGGAATCGGGGACGAGCAGTACTTC. It is translated as CASSLGIGDEQYF.